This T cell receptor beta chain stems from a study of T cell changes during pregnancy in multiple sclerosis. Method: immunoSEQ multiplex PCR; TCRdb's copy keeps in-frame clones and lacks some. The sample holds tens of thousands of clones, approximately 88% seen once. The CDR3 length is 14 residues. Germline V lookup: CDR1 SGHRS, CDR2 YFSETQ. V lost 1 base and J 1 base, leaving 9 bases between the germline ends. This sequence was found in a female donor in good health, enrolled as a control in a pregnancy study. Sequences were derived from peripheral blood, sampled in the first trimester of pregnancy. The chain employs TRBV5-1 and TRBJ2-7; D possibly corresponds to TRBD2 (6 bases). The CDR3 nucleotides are TGCGCCAGCAGCTTGACTAGCAGTTCCTACGAGCAGTACTTC. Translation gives CASSLTSSSYEQYF.